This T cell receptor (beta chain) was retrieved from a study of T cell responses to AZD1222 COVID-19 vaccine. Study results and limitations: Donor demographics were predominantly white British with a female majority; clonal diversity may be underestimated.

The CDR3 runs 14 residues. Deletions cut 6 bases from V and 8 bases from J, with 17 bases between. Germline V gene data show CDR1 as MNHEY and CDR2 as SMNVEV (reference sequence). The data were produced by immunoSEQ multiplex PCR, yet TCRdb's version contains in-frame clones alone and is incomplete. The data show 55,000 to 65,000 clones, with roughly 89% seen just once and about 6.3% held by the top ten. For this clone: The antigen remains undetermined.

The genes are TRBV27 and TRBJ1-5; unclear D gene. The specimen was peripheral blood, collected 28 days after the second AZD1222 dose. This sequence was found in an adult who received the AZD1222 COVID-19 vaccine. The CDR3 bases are TGTGCCAGCAGGCCTACAATGTCGGGGAAGCCCCAGCATTTT. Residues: CASRPTMSGKPQHF.